This TCR beta chain was profiled in a study of breast tumors, draining lymph nodes, adjacent tissues listed by TCRdb under 2016. Regarding the complete study: In breast cancer patients, the study compared the TCR beta repertoires of tumor, adjacent nontumor tissue and axillary lymph nodes. In human breast cancer, the study set out to assess how tumor, surrounding tissue and draining lymph node repertoires relate to one another and whether T cells might be exchanged between them.

The axillary draining lymph nodes of breast cancer patients were the source of the lymph node samples. This clonotype showed up many times. It lacks a known antigen. No clone much larger than this one lies a single base away; base qualities are absent. The reads were generated on an Illumina HiSeq 2000. Multiplex PCR amplification was used to generate the TCR beta chain libraries. The amplified TCR beta chain products were analyzed by high-throughput sequencing. In TCRdb, the public reads were trimmed at Q25 with fastp and aligned with MiXCR, with productive beta chains retained. One record per CDR3 amino acid sequence lists the most common genes and DNA. This sample lists around 170,000 distinct CDR3 sequences; around a third were detected once. Roughly 4.3% of the sample is in the top ten clones. Here is what the overall study found, with its caveats: The conclusion that tumor T cells originate in lymph nodes was framed as consistent with a hypothesis rather than directly demonstrated. The data were considered consistent with most tumor T cells being derived from the lymph node and subsequently expanding within tumor tissue. Tumor T-cell repertoires showed less diversity than lymph node repertoires and more diversity than nontumor tissue repertoires, and tumor T-cell repertoires showed preferential V and J gene usage. Tumor and nontumor tissue repertoires were found to be significantly more similar in luminal-like than in basal-like breast cancer.

Material: axillary lymph node tissue. The receptor's source is a female donor with breast cancer. Some clones in this sample may be carry-over from other donors' samples.

The base sequence is TGTGCCAGCAGAGGGGGTCTAGCCAAAAACATTCAGTACTTC. This gives the protein CASRGGLAKNIQYF. Recombination joined TRBV7-2 with TRBJ2-4; TRBD1 is possibly the D segment (6 matching bases). The CDR3 starts with the cysteine, ends with the phenylalanine, and has 14 residues. Only the CDR3 DNA stays, 42 bases, in frame from base 1. CDR1 and CDR2 (SGHTA, FQGNSA) derive from the germline V gene. The V and J ends are trimmed by 6 bases and 0 bases, leaving 9 bases between them.